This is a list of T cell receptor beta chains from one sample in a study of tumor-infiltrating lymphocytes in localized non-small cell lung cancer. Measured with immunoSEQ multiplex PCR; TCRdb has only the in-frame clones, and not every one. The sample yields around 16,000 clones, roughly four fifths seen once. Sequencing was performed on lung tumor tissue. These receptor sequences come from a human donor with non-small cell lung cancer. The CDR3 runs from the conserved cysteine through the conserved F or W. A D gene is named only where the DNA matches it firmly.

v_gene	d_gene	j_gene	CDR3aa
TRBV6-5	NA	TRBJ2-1	CASSYSPTGSDEQFF
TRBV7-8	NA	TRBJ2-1	CASREALDYNEQFF
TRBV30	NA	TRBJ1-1	CAWNRENTEAFF
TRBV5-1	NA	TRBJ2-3	CASSLWGYSTDTQYF
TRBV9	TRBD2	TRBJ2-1	CASSVGSGSNGEQFF
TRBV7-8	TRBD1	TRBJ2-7	CASSSLAGQGVGEQYF
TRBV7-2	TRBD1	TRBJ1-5	CASSPGDRVFMNQPQHF
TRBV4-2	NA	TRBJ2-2	CASSLGGTDTGELFF
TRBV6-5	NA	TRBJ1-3	CASSRTEGNTIYF
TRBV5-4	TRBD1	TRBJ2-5	CATMKRQGDGETQYF
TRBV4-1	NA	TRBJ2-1	CASSQEWTRDEQFF
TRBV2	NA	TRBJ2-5	CASSEAWAQETQYF
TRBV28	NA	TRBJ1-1	CASTPGGGRGTEAFF
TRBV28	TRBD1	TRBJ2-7	CASRHGTGGAYEQYF
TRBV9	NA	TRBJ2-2	CASSPGTDWPGELFF
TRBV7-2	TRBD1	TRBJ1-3	CASSYRQGSGNTIYF
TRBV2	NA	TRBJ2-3	CASSDLQSTDTQYF
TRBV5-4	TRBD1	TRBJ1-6	CASSGGQTSNSPLHF
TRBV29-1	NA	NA	CSVVFGLAGFEQYF
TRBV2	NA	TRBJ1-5	CASSVSDSRNQPQHF
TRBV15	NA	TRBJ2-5	CATSRDTRDPETQYF
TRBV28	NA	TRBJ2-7	CASSTSRYRDF
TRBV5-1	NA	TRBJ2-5	CASSLGGFEETQYF
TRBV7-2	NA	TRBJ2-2	CASSATRTGELFF
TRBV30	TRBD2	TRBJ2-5	CAWSGLAGETQYF
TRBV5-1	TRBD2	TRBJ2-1	CASSVTSGRAGNEQFF